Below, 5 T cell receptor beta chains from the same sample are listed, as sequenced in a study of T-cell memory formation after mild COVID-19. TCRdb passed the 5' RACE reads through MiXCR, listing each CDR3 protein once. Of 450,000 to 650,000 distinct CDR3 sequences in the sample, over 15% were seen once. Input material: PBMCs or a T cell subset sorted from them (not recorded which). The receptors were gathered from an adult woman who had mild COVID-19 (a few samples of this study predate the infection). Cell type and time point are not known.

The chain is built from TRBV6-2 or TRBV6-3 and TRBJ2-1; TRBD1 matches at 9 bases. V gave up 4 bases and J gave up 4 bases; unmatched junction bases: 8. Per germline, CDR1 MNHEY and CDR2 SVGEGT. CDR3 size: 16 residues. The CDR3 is CASSSAGTGSYNEQFF. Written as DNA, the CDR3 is TGTGCCAGCAGTTCGGCCGGGACAGGGTCGTACAATGAGCAGTTCTTC.

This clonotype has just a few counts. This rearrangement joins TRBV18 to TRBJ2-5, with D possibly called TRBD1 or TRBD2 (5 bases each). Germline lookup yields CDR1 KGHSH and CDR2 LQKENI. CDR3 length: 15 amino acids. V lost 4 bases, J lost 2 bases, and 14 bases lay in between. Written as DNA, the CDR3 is TGTGCCAGCTCACAACGGCAGGGACCACAAGAGACCCAGTACTTC. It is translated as CASSQRQGPQETQYF.

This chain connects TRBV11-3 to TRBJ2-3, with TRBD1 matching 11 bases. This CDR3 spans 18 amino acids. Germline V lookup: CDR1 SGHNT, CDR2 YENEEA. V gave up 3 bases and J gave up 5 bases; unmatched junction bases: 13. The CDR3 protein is CASSLSLSDRGQQDTQYF. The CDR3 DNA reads TGTGCCAGCAGCTTGTCCTTGTCGGACAGGGGGCAACAAGATACGCAGTATTTT.

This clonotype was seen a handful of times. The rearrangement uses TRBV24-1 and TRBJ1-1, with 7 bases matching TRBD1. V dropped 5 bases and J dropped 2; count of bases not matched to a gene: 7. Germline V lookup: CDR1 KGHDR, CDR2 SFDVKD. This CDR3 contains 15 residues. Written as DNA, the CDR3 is TGTGCCACCAGTGGGCGACAGGGAACAAACACTGAAGCTTTCTTT. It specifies CATSGRQGTNTEAFF.

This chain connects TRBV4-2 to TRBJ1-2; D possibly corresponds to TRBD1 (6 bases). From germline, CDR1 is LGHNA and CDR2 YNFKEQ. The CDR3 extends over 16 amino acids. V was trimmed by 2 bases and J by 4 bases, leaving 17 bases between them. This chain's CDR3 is CASSQTWGGASYGYTF. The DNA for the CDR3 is TGTGCCAGCAGCCAAACATGGGGGGGCGCAAGCTATGGCTACACCTTC.